The rows below give T cell receptor beta chains drawn from one sample of a study of cytomegalovirus exposure and HLA in healthy donors. The assay was immunoSEQ multiplex PCR, and TCRdb's table has in-frame clones only and misses some. In the table there are over 150,000 clones, roughly nine tenths of which are singletons. What was sequenced was PBMCs. These receptors all stem from a woman between 18 and 29 years old in good health and CMV-seropositive. Both conserved end residues are part of each CDR3. D genes are given only for firm matches. Not all rows give a size; the values are once, few, many and, for expanded clones, a class.

clone_size: .; j_call: TRBJ2-7; cdr3_length: 15; v_call: TRBV4-1; d_call: .; cdr3_aa: CASSPEVAVNYEQYF; cdr3_nt: TGCGCCAGCAGCCCCGAAGTAGCGGTGAACTACGAGCAGTACTTC
clone_size: .; j_call: TRBJ1-1; cdr3_length: 14; v_call: TRBV5-5; d_call: .; cdr3_aa: CASSLDGHSTEAFF; cdr3_nt: TGTGCCAGCAGTTTGGACGGTCACAGCACTGAAGCTTTCTTT
clone_size: .; j_call: TRBJ2-2; cdr3_length: 14; v_call: TRBV2; d_call: .; cdr3_aa: CASSRELGTGELFF; cdr3_nt: TGTGCCAGCAGTCGGGAGCTGGGCACCGGGGAGCTGTTTTTT
clone_size: .; j_call: TRBJ1-1; cdr3_length: 15; v_call: TRBV15; d_call: .; cdr3_aa: CATSSTRLQNTEAFF; cdr3_nt: TGTGCCACCAGCAGTACGAGATTGCAGAACACTGAAGCTTTCTTT
clone_size: .; j_call: TRBJ2-3; cdr3_length: 16; v_call: TRBV5-6; d_call: .; cdr3_aa: CASSLGGRLSTDTQYF; cdr3_nt: TGTGCCAGCAGCTTAGGGGGACGGCTGAGCACAGATACGCAGTATTTT
clone_size: .; j_call: TRBJ2-3; cdr3_length: 13; v_call: TRBV7-8; d_call: .; cdr3_aa: CASSGTSTDTQYF; cdr3_nt: TGTGCCAGCTCGGGAACTAGCACAGATACGCAGTATTTT
clone_size: .; j_call: TRBJ2-1; cdr3_length: 15; v_call: TRBV30; d_call: .; cdr3_aa: CAWSVYGGTYNEQFF; cdr3_nt: TGTGCCTGGAGTGTATACGGAGGAACCTACAATGAGCAGTTCTTC
clone_size: .; j_call: TRBJ1-1; cdr3_length: 14; v_call: TRBV28; d_call: TRBD1; cdr3_aa: CASSSKPGQGEAFF; cdr3_nt: TGTGCCAGCAGTAGTAAACCGGGACAGGGTGAAGCTTTCTTT
clone_size: .; j_call: TRBJ1-5; cdr3_length: 16; v_call: TRBV27; d_call: .; cdr3_aa: CASSSFRARGGQPQHF; cdr3_nt: TGTGCCAGCAGTTCTTTCCGGGCCCGGGGGGGACAGCCCCAGCATTTT
clone_size: .; j_call: TRBJ2-7; cdr3_length: 13; v_call: TRBV15; d_call: .; cdr3_aa: CATSRDRTGILLF; cdr3_nt: TGTGCCACCAGCAGAGATCGCACAGGCATCCTCCTATTC
clone_size: .; j_call: TRBJ1-2; cdr3_length: 18; v_call: TRBV4-3; d_call: TRBD1; cdr3_aa: CASSQDLIKGQGNYGYTF; cdr3_nt: TGCGCCAGCAGCCAAGATCTAATTAAGGGACAGGGAAACTATGGCTACACCTTC
clone_size: .; j_call: TRBJ2-7; cdr3_length: 20; v_call: TRBV7-6; d_call: TRBD2; cdr3_aa: CASSLHILRLAGTPGYEQYF; cdr3_nt: TGTGCCAGCAGCTTACATATCCTAAGACTAGCGGGAACGCCCGGCTACGAGCAGTACTTC
clone_size: .; j_call: TRBJ2-1; cdr3_length: 16; v_call: TRBV25-1; d_call: TRBD2; cdr3_aa: CASSELASGLYNEQFF; cdr3_nt: TGTGCCAGCAGTGAATTGGCTAGCGGTCTCTACAATGAGCAGTTCTTC
clone_size: .; j_call: TRBJ2-1; cdr3_length: 17; v_call: TRBV7-9; d_call: TRBD2; cdr3_aa: CASSLRSASGSYNEQFF; cdr3_nt: TGTGCCAGCAGCTTAAGATCGGCTAGCGGGAGTTACAATGAGCAGTTCTTC
clone_size: .; j_call: TRBJ2-7; cdr3_length: 15; v_call: TRBV5-6; d_call: .; cdr3_aa: CASSLGVASTYEQYF; cdr3_nt: TGTGCCAGCAGCTTGGGGGTAGCGTCGACCTACGAGCAGTACTTC
clone_size: .; j_call: TRBJ1-1; cdr3_length: 13; v_call: TRBV12-5; d_call: .; cdr3_aa: CASGPGGSTEAFF; cdr3_nt: TGTGCTAGTGGCCCGGGGGGGTCCACTGAAGCTTTCTTT
clone_size: once; j_call: TRBJ2-5; cdr3_length: 19; v_call: TRBV28; d_call: TRBD1; cdr3_aa: CASSPRGYRGRRYQETQYF; cdr3_nt: TGTGCCAGCAGTCCCCGGGGATACAGGGGGAGGCGGTACCAAGAGACCCAGTACTTC
clone_size: .; j_call: TRBJ2-5; cdr3_length: 16; v_call: TRBV5-6; d_call: .; cdr3_aa: CASSPLGTLERETQYF; cdr3_nt: TGTGCCAGCAGCCCCCTCGGGACATTGGAAAGGGAGACCCAGTACTTC
clone_size: .; j_call: TRBJ2-7; cdr3_length: 14; v_call: TRBV2; d_call: TRBD1; cdr3_aa: CASRPGQGVREQYF; cdr3_nt: TGTGCCAGCAGGCCGGGACAGGGGGTCCGGGAGCAGTACTTC
clone_size: .; j_call: TRBJ2-2; cdr3_length: 15; v_call: TRBV7-2; d_call: .; cdr3_aa: CASSGGSFGAGELFF; cdr3_nt: TGTGCCAGCAGCGGGGGGTCCTTCGGGGCCGGGGAGCTGTTTTTT
clone_size: few; j_call: TRBJ2-7; cdr3_length: 15; v_call: TRBV4-2; d_call: .; cdr3_aa: CASSQDLSSSYEQYF; cdr3_nt: TGTGCCAGCAGCCAAGATCTATCGAGCTCCTACGAGCAGTACTTC
clone_size: .; j_call: TRBJ2-3; cdr3_length: 14; v_call: TRBV6-5; d_call: TRBD2; cdr3_aa: CASSLGLAGDTQYF; cdr3_nt: TGTGCCAGCAGTCTGGGACTAGCCGGTGATACGCAGTATTTT
clone_size: .; j_call: TRBJ1-2; cdr3_length: 14; v_call: TRBV6-1; d_call: TRBD1; cdr3_aa: CASSWDRGRLGYTF; cdr3_nt: TGTGCCAGCAGCTGGGACAGAGGGCGTCTGGGCTACACCTTC
clone_size: .; j_call: TRBJ2-2; cdr3_length: 14; v_call: TRBV18; d_call: .; cdr3_aa: CASSPRDSLEELFF; cdr3_nt: TGTGCCAGCTCACCACGGGACTCCTTAGAGGAGCTGTTTTTT
clone_size: .; j_call: TRBJ2-1; cdr3_length: 15; v_call: TRBV7-9; d_call: TRBD2; cdr3_aa: CASSRNSGGNNEQFF; cdr3_nt: TGTGCCAGCAGCCGTAACTCGGGGGGGAACAATGAGCAGTTCTTC
clone_size: .; j_call: TRBJ2-7; cdr3_length: 13; v_call: TRBV6-1; d_call: .; cdr3_aa: CASRRDTGGEQYF; cdr3_nt: TGTGCCAGCAGAAGGGACACGGGGGGCGAGCAGTACTTC
clone_size: .; j_call: TRBJ1-2; cdr3_length: 14; v_call: TRBV7-9; d_call: .; cdr3_aa: CASSRVLANYGYTF; cdr3_nt: TGTGCCAGCAGCCGGGTTCTGGCTAACTATGGCTACACCTTC
clone_size: .; j_call: TRBJ2-7; cdr3_length: 13; v_call: TRBV29-1; d_call: .; cdr3_aa: CSARSAYENEQYF; cdr3_nt: TGCAGCGCCCGATCCGCCTACGAAAACGAGCAGTACTTC
clone_size: .; j_call: TRBJ2-7; cdr3_length: 18; v_call: TRBV28; d_call: TRBD1; cdr3_aa: CASSLGFYGQGPSYEQYF; cdr3_nt: TGTGCCAGCAGTTTAGGGTTTTACGGACAGGGGCCATCCTACGAGCAGTACTTC
clone_size: .; j_call: TRBJ1-1; cdr3_length: 17; v_call: TRBV4-1; d_call: TRBD1; cdr3_aa: CASSRDRLKYRGTEAFF; cdr3_nt: TGCGCCAGCAGCCGTGACCGGCTCAAATACAGGGGGACTGAAGCTTTCTTT
clone_size: .; j_call: TRBJ2-1; cdr3_length: 16; v_call: TRBV9; d_call: .; cdr3_aa: CASSISRDSKYNEQFF; cdr3_nt: TGTGCCAGCAGCATCTCACGGGACTCGAAATACAATGAGCAGTTCTTC
clone_size: once; j_call: TRBJ2-5; cdr3_length: 17; v_call: TRBV5-1; d_call: .; cdr3_aa: CASSLGRASEQQETQYF; cdr3_nt: TGCGCCAGCAGCTTGGGGCGGGCTAGCGAACAACAAGAGACCCAGTACTTC
clone_size: .; j_call: TRBJ1-5; cdr3_length: 11; v_call: TRBV12-5; d_call: .; cdr3_aa: CASGPDQPQHF; cdr3_nt: TGTGCTAGTGGCCCCGATCAGCCCCAGCATTTT
clone_size: .; j_call: TRBJ1-2; cdr3_length: 16; v_call: TRBV14; d_call: .; cdr3_aa: CASSQVAGAGTHGYTF; cdr3_nt: TGTGCCAGCAGCCAAGTAGCGGGTGCGGGGACCCATGGCTACACCTTC
clone_size: .; j_call: TRBJ1-1; cdr3_length: 13; v_call: TRBV29-1; d_call: TRBD1; cdr3_aa: CSVQTGGASEAFF; cdr3_nt: TGCAGCGTACAGACAGGGGGCGCGTCTGAAGCTTTCTTT
clone_size: .; j_call: TRBJ1-1; cdr3_length: 15; v_call: TRBV6-5; d_call: TRBD1; cdr3_aa: CASRRQGALEGEAFF; cdr3_nt: TGTGCCAGCAGACGACAGGGGGCGCTTGAGGGGGAAGCTTTCTTT
clone_size: .; j_call: TRBJ1-1; cdr3_length: 14; v_call: TRBV19; d_call: .; cdr3_aa: CASSQPRDMGDAFF; cdr3_nt: TGTGCCAGTAGTCAACCCCGGGACATGGGAGACGCTTTCTTT
clone_size: .; j_call: TRBJ2-1; cdr3_length: 15; v_call: TRBV4-1; d_call: TRBD1; cdr3_aa: CASRSPGQGVNEQFF; cdr3_nt: TGCGCCAGCAGGTCGCCGGGACAGGGAGTCAACGAGCAGTTCTTC
clone_size: .; j_call: TRBJ2-1; cdr3_length: 16; v_call: TRBV25-1; d_call: TRBD2; cdr3_aa: CASSNRLAGVYNEQFF; cdr3_nt: TGTGCCAGCAGTAACCGACTAGCGGGAGTCTACAATGAGCAGTTCTTC